This T cell receptor (beta chain) was observed in a study of blood T cells in healthy people across ages. In the study overall: About one barcoded beta molecule per two T cells came from capture by template switching.

V dropped 8 bases and J dropped 0 bases, with 11 bases sitting between them. CDR3 size: 14 residues. The germline V gene has CDR1 LNHNV and CDR2 YYDKDF (reference sequence). Of note for this clonotype: The antigen is not known.

A second PCR, run for about 6 to 11 cycles, used a sample-barcoded 5' primer plus a J-beta primer mix. TCRdb reanalysed the 5' RACE reads using MiXCR and keeps one entry per CDR3 protein. The sample carries about 780,000 distinct CDR3 sequences, less than 60% recorded once. Overall study results and limits: Strong correlation existed between TCR beta diversity and naive T cell percentage. Donor CMV status was unknown, possibly confounding expanded clonotype changes. Long-lived and aged donors differed, with more naive CD4+ cells and higher diversity in the long-lived.

The sequenced sample consisted of blood. This chain links TRBV15 with TRBJ1-5; no clear D gene. The clonotype comes from an older man in good health. The CDR3 is CATQIQNSNQPQHF. The CDR3 DNA is TGTGCCACCCAAATCCAAAATAGCAATCAGCCCCAGCATTTT.